This entry features one TCR beta chain sequence. Its antigen is unknown. The input lacks base qualities; no much larger clone sits a single base away. These reads were obtained on an Illumina HiSeq 1500. TCRdb redid the processing of the public reads, applying fastp at Q25 and MiXCR, and retained in-frame beta chains. Here each entry gathers all rows of one CDR3 protein and keeps the most common genes and DNA. The table for this sample lists approximately 500,000 distinct CDR3 sequences; approximately 16% of them were counted only once. More than 20% of the sample rests with the top ten. Including the terminal cysteine and phenylalanine, the CDR3 comprises 16 residues. The only DNA kept is the CDR3, 48 bases in frame from the first base. Clipping removes 2 bases from V and 3 bases from J, with 5 as the unmatched junction base count. CDR1 and CDR2, looked up from the germline V gene, are SGHRS and YFSETQ.

The data stem from a study of T cell repertoires in cytomegalovirus infection (dated by TCRdb to the late 2010s). For the wider study: Because public TCR beta signatures pointed to carriage of CMV infection together with the matching HLA type, the HLA type of each donor mattered for the analysis. The investigation overall reported the following: Carriers of CMV infection plus the relevant HLA type were discriminated by the cumulative frequency of public TCR beta family members in the study cohort and in an independent approximately 400-donor cohort. The ex vivo response was dominated by HLA-C-restricted CMV-specific TCR beta clonotypes, which also provided the single most frequent clonotype in two of eight donors.

This chain is built from TRBV5-1 and TRBJ2-1; the junction holds 10 bases that match TRBD2. This TCR was sampled from a human donor in good health (CMV status not recorded). Some clones in this sample may be carry-over from other donors' samples. Sequencing was done on a sample of CD8+ T cells from PBMCs. The encoded CDR3 is CASSFSGLADYNEQFF. The DNA sequence is given as TGCGCCAGCAGCTTCTCTGGACTAGCGGACTACAATGAGCAGTTCTTC.